Sequencing of this TCR beta chain was carried out in a study of OX40 agonist ivuxolimab in advanced cancers. This table comes from immunoSEQ multiplex PCR, and its TCRdb copy is limited to in-frame clones, with some not included. The sample lists about 76,000 clones; approximately 83% were seen once. The source was CD4+ or CD8+ T cells sorted from blood, collected in a trial of the OX40 agonist ivuxolimab. The TCR comes from an adult with an advanced solid tumor such as melanoma, head and neck, liver or kidney cancer.

The DNA for the CDR3 is TGTGCCAGCAGTCAAGCGTGGACGGAGAACCTTCCCTACGAGCAGTACTTC. This codes for CASSQAWTENLPYEQYF. The rearrangement uses TRBV7-2 and TRBJ2-7; unclear D gene. The CDR3 runs 17 residues. CDR1 is SGHTA and CDR2 is FQGNSA in the germline V gene. V shed 6 bases and J shed 2 bases, with 23 bases lying between them.